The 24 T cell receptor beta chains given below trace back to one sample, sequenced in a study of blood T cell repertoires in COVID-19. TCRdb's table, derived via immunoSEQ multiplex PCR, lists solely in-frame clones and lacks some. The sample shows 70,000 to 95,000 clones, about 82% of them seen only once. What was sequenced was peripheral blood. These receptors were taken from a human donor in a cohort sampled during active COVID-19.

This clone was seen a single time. DNA of the CDR3: TGTGCCAGCAGCGGGACAGGGGCCTACGAGCAGTACTTC. It translates to CASSGTGAYEQYF. The chain recombines TRBV7-9 with TRBJ2-7, with 10 nucleotides matching TRBD1. Germline V CDR1 and CDR2: SEHNR, FQNEAQ (reference sequence). The CDR3 extends over 13 amino acids. With 5 bases clipped from V and 2 bases from J, the junction kept 0 bases outside the gene matches.

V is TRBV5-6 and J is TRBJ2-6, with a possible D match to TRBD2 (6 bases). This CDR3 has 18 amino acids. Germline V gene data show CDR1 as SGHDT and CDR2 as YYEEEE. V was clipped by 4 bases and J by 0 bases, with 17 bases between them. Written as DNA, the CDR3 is TGTGCCAGCAGCAGGGCCGGGGACTGGACCTCTGGGGCCAACGTCCTGACTTTC. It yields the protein CASSRAGDWTSGANVLTF.

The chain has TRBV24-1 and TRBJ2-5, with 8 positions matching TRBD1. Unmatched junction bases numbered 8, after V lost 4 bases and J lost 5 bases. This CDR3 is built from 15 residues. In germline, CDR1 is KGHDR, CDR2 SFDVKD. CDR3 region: CATSDRAGGHETQYF. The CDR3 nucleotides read TGTGCCACCAGTGACAGGGCAGGGGGCCATGAGACCCAGTACTTC.

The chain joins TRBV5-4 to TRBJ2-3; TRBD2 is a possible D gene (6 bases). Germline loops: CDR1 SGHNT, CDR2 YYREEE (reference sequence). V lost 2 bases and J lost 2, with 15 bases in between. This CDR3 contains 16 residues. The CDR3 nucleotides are TGTGCCAGCAGCTTAAGACTAGACGGGAACACAGATACGCAGTATTTT. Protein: CASSLRLDGNTDTQYF.

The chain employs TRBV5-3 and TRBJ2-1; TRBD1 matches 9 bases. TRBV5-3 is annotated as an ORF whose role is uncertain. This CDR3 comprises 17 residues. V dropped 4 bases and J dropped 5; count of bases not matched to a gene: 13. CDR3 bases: TGTGCCAGAAGCCCGTCGGACAGGGGATGTCCCCACAATGAGCAGTTCTTC. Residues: CARSPSDRGCPHNEQFF.

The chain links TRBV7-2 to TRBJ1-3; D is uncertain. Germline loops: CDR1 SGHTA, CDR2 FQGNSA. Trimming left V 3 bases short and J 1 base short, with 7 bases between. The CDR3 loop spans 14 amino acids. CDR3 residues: CASSFAVSGNTIYF. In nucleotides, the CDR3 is TGTGCCAGCAGCTTCGCAGTTTCTGGAAACACCATATATTTT.

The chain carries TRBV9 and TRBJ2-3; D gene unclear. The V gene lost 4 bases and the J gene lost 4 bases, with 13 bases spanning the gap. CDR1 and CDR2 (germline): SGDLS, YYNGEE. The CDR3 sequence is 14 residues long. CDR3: CASSSSSRADTQYF. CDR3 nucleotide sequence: TGTGCCAGCAGCTCCTCGAGTCGGGCAGATACGCAGTATTTT.

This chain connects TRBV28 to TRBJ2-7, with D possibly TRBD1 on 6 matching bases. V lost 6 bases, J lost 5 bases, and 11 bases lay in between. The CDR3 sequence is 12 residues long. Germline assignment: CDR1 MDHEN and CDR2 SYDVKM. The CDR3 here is CASRPQGHEQYF. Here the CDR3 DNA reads TGTGCCAGCAGACCACAGGGCCACGAGCAGTACTTC.

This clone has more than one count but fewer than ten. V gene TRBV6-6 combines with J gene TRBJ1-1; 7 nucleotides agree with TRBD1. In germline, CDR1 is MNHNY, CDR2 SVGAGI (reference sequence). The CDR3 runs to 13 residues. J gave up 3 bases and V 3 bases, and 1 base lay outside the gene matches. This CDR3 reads CASSYTGDTEAFF. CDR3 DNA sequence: TGTGCCAGCAGTTATACAGGGGACACTGAAGCTTTCTTT.

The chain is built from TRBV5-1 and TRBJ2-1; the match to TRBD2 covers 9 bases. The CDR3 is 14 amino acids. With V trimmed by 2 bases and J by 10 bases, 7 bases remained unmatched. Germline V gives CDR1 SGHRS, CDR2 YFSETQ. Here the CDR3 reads CASSFGTSQREQFF. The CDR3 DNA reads TGCGCCAGCAGCTTCGGGACTAGCCAGCGGGAGCAGTTCTTC. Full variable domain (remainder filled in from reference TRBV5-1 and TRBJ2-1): KAGVTQTPRYLIKTRGQQVTLSCSPISGHRSVSWYQQTPGQGLQFLFEYFSETQRNKGNFPGRFSGRQFSNSRSEMNVSTLELGDSALYLCASSFGTSQREQFFGPGTRLTVL.

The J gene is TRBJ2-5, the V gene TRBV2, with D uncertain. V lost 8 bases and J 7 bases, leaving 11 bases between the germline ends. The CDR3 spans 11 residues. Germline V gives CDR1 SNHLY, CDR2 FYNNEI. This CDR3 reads CASRGERTQYF. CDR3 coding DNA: TGTGCCAGCCGAGGAGAGAGGACCCAGTACTTC.

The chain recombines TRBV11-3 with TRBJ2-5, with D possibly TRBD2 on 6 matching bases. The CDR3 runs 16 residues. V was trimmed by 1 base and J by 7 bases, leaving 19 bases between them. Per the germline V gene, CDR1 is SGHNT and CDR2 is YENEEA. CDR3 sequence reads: CASSLGRQAGPGTQYF. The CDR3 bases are TGTGCCAGCAGCTTAGGTCGGCAGGCGGGGCCCGGGACCCAGTACTTC.

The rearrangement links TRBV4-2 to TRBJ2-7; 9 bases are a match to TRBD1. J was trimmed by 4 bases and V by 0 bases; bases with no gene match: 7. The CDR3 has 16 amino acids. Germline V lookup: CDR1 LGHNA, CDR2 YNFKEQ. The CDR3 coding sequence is TGTGCCAGCAGCCAAGATTCCCAGGACAGGGGTTACGAGCAGTACTTC. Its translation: CASSQDSQDRGYEQYF.

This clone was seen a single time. The CDR3: CAGRLARETQYF. Here the CDR3 DNA reads TGTGCCGGAAGACTAGCCCGAGAGACCCAGTACTTC. The chain couples TRBV30 to TRBJ2-5; the match to TRBD2 covers 7 bases. The CDR3 is 12 residues long. CDR1 GTSNPN and CDR2 SVGIG come from the germline V gene (reference sequence). V was pared by 8 bases and J by 4 bases, with 7 bases of the junction left unmatched.

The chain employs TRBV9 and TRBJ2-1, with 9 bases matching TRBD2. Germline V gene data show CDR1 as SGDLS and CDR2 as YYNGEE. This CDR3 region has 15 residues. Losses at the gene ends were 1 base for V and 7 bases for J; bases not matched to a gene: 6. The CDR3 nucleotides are TGTGCCAGCAGCGTACGGTCTAGCGGGGTTAATGAGCAGTTCTTC. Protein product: CASSVRSSGVNEQFF.

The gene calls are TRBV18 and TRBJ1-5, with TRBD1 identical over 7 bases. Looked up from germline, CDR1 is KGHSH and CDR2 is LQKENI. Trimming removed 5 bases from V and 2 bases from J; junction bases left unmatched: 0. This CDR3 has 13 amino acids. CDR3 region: CASSGQGNQPQHF. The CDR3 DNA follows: TGTGCCAGCTCAGGACAGGGCAATCAGCCCCAGCATTTT.

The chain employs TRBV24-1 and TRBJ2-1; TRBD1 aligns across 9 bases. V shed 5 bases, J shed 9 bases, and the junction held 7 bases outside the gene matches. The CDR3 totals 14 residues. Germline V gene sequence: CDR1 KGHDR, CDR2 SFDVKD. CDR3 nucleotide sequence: TGTGCCACCAGTGGCGGGGGACAGGGAGGTGAGCAGTTCTTC. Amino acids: CATSGGGQGGEQFF.

CDR3 amino acids: CASRNDPTGGYTF. The CDR3 coding sequence is TGTGCCAGTAGGAACGACCCAACAGGTGGCTACACCTTC. The V call is TRBV19, the J call TRBJ1-2; D possibly corresponds to TRBD1 (5 bases). V gave up 6 bases and J gave up 7 bases, with 15 bases separating them. Germline values: CDR1 LNHDA, CDR2 SQIVND (reference sequence). CDR3 size: 13 residues. The complete variable domain, with remaining parts taken from reference TRBV19 and TRBJ1-2, reads DGGITQSPKYLFRKEGQNVTLSCEQNLNHDAMYWYRQDPGQGLRLIYYSQIVNDFQKGDIAEGYSVSREKKESFPLTVTSAQKNPTAFYLCASRNDPTGGYTFGSGTRLTVV.

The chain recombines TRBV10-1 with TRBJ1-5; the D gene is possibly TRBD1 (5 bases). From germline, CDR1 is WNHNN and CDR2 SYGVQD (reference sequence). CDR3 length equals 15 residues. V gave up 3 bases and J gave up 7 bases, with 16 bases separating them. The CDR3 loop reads CASSDWGGERQPQHF. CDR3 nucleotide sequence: TGCGCCAGCAGTGACTGGGGGGGTGAGAGGCAGCCCCAGCATTTT.

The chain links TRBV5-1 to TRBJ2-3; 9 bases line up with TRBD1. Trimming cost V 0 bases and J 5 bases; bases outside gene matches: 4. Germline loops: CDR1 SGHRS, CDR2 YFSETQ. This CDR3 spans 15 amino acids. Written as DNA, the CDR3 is TGCGCCAGCAGCTTGGAAGGACAGGGGATAGATACGCAGTATTTT. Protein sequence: CASSLEGQGIDTQYF.

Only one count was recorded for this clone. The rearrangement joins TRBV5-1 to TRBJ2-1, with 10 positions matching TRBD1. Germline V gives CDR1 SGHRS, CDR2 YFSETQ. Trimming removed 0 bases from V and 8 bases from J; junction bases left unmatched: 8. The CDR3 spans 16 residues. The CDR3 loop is CASSLVPGQGGDEQFF. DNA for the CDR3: TGCGCCAGCAGCTTGGTCCCAGGACAGGGGGGGGATGAGCAGTTCTTC.

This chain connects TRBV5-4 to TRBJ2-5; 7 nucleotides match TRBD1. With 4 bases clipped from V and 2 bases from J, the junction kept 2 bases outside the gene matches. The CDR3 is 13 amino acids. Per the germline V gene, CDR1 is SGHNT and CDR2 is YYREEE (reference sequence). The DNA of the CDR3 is TGTGCCAGCAGCACACAGGGGCAAGAGACCCAGTACTTC. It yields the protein CASSTQGQETQYF.

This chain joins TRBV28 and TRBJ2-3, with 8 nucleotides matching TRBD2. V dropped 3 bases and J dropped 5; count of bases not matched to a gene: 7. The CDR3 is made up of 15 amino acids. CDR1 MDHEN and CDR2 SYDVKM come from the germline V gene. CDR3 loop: CASSFQGLDGDTQYF. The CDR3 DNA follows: TGTGCCAGCAGTTTCCAGGGACTAGATGGAGATACGCAGTATTTT.

The CDR3 sequence: CASSQVVVVGSGNTIYF. The CDR3 nucleotides read TGTGCCAGCAGCCAAGTTGTGGTAGTCGGCTCTGGAAACACCATATATTTT. The chain is built from TRBV4-2 and TRBJ1-3; D call uncertain. Trimming pared 1 base from V and 0 bases from J, leaving 13 bases between. CDR3 length: 17 amino acids. Per germline, CDR1 LGHNA and CDR2 YNFKEQ.